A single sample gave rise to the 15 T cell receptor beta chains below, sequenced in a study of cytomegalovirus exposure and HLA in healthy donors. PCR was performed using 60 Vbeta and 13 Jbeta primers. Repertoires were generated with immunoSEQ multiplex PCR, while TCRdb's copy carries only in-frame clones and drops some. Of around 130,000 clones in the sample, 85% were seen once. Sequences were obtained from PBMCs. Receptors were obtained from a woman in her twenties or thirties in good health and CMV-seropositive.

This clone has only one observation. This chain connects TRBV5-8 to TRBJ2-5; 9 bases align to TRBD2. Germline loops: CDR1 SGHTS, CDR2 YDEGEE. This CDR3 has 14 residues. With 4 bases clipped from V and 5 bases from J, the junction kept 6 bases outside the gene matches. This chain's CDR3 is CASSHLAGGETQYF. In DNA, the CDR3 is TGTGCCAGCAGCCATTTGGCGGGGGGGGAGACCCAGTACTTC.

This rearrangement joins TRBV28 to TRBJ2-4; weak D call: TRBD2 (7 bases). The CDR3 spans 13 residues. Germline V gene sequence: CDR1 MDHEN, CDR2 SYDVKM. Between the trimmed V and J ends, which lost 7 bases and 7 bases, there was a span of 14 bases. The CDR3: CASTLRGANIQYF. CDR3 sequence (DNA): TGTGCCAGCACCCTCCGGGGGGCGAACATTCAGTACTTC.

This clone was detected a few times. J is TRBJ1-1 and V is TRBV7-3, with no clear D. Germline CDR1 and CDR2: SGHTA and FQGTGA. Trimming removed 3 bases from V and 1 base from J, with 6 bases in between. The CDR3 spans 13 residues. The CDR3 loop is CASSFNGNTEAFF. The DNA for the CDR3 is TGTGCCAGCAGCTTCAACGGGAACACTGAAGCTTTCTTT.

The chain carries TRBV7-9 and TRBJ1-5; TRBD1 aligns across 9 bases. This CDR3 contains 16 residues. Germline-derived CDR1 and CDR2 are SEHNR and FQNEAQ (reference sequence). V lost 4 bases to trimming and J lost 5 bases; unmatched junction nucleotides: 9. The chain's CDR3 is CASSSGTGWGDQPQHF. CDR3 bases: TGTGCCAGCAGCTCGGGGACAGGGTGGGGCGATCAGCCCCAGCATTTT. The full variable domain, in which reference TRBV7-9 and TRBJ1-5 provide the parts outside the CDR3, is DTGVSQNPRHKITKRGQNVTFRCDPISEHNRLYWYRQTLGQGPEFLTYFQNEAQLEKSRLLSDRFSAERPKGSFSTLEIQRTEQGDSAMYLCASSSGTGWGDQPQHFGDGTRLSIL.

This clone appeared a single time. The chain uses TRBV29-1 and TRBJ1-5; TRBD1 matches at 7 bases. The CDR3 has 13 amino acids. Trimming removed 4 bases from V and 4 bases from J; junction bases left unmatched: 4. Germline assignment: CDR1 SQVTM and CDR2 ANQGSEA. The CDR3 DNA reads TGCAGCGTTGTGGCGGGACAGAATCAGCCCCAGCATTTT. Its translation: CSVVAGQNQPQHF.

In nucleotides, the CDR3 is TGTGCCAGCAGCGTAGTGCTGGGGGGCTCTGGGGCCAACGTCCTGACTTTC. Its protein product is CASSVVLGGSGANVLTF. V usage is TRBV9 and J usage is TRBJ2-6; D is perhaps TRBD2 (6 bases). Trimming pared 0 bases from V and 0 bases from J, leaving 10 bases between. Germline assignment: CDR1 SGDLS and CDR2 YYNGEE. The CDR3 runs 17 residues.

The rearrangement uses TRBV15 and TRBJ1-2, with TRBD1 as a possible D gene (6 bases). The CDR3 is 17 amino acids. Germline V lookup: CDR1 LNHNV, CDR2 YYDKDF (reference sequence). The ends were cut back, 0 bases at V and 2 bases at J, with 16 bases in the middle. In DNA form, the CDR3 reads TGTGCCACCAGCAGAGATCGTGGCGGGGGCAGCAACTATGGCTACACCTTC. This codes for CATSRDRGGGSNYGYTF.

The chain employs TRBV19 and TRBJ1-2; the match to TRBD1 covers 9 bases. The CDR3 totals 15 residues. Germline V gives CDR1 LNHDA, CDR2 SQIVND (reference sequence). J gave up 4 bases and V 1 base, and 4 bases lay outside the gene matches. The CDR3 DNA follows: TGTGCCAGTAGTATAGTAGGGACAGGGTTCTATGGCTACACCTTC. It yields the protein CASSIVGTGFYGYTF. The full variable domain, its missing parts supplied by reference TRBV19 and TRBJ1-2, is DGGITQSPKYLFRKEGQNVTLSCEQNLNHDAMYWYRQDPGQGLRLIYYSQIVNDFQKGDIAEGYSVSREKKESFPLTVTSAQKNPTAFYLCASSIVGTGFYGYTFGSGTRLTVV.

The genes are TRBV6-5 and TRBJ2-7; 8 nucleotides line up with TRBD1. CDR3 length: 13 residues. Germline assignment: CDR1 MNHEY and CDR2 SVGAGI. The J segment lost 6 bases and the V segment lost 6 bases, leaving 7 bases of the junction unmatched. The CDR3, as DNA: TGTGCCAGCAGGCTGACAGGGGAAGGCGAGCAGTACTTC. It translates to CASRLTGEGEQYF.

The DNA of the CDR3 is TGCGCCAGCAGCCCGGGGGGGCTCTATGGCTACACCTTC. This sequence encodes CASSPGGLYGYTF. The J gene is TRBJ1-2, the V gene TRBV5-1; D might be TRBD1 (6 bases). Per germline, CDR1 SGHRS and CDR2 YFSETQ. The CDR3 is 13 residues long. Trimming removed 4 bases from V and 4 bases from J, with 11 bases in between.

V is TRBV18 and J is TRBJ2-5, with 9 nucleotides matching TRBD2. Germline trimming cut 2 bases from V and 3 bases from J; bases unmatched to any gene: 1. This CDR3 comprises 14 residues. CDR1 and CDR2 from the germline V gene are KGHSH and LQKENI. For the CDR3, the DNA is TGTGCCAGCTCACCAGTAGCGGGGGAAGAGACCCAGTACTTC. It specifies CASSPVAGEETQYF. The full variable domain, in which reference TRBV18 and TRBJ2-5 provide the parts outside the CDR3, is NAGVMQNPRHLVRRRGQEARLRCSPMKGHSHVYWYRQLPEEGLKFMVYLQKENIIDESGMPKERFSAEFPKEGPSILRIQQVVRGDSAAYFCASSPVAGEETQYFGPGTRLLVL.

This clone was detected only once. The CDR3 loop is CASSQGRTLALEQYF. CDR3 sequence (DNA): TGTGCCAGCAGCCAGGGTCGCACTCTTGCTCTCGAGCAGTACTTC. The chain recombines TRBV2 with TRBJ2-7, with D possibly TRBD1 on 5 matching bases. Germline CDR1 is SNHLY and CDR2 is FYNNEI. This CDR3 has 15 amino acids. Trimming stripped 6 bases from V and 6 bases from J, with 21 bases between.

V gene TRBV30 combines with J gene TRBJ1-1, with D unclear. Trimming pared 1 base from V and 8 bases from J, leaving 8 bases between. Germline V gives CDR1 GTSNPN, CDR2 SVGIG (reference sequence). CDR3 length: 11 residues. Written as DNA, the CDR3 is TGTGCCTGGAGTGAGGGAGGAGAAGCTTTCTTT. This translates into CAWSEGGEAFF.

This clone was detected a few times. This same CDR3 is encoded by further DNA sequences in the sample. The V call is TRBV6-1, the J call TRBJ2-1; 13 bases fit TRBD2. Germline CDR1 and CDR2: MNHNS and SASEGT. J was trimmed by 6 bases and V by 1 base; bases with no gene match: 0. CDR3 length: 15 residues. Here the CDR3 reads CASSEGLAGGNEQFF. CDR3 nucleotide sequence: TGTGCCAGCAGTGAAGGACTAGCGGGAGGCAATGAGCAGTTCTTC.

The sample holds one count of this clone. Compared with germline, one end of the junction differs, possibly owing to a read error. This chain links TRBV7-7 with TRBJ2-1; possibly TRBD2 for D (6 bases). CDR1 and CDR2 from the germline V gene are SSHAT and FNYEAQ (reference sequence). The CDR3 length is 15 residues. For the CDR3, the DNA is TGTGCTAGCAGCCTGACTAGGAGCTCCTACAATGAGCAGTTCTTC. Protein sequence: CASSLTRSSYNEQFF.